The 24 T cell receptor beta chains given below trace back to one sample, sequenced in a study of blood T cell repertoires in COVID-19. The protocol was immunoSEQ multiplex PCR, while the TCRdb copy is restricted to in-frame clones and leaves out a portion. The sample holds 250,000 or so clones, around 90% seen once. The material sequenced was PBMCs or T cells enriched from blood (not recorded which). The receptors come from a woman aged 25-40 years with acute COVID-19.

The CDR3 protein is CAWSVSLAGASDTQYF. The CDR3, as DNA: TGTGCCTGGAGTGTGTCATTAGCGGGAGCTTCAGATACGCAGTATTTT. The chain joins TRBV30 to TRBJ2-3; 9 bases map to TRBD2. The CDR3 covers 16 residues. Germline CDR1 reads GTSNPN; CDR2 reads SVGIG (reference sequence). The trim removed 0 bases at V and 4 bases at J, leaving 8 bases unmatched.

The chain carries TRBV19 and TRBJ1-2; 9 nucleotides line up with TRBD1. The length of the CDR3 is 17 residues. Per the germline V gene, CDR1 is LNHDA and CDR2 is SQIVND (reference sequence). After removal of 6 bases from V and 4 bases from J, the junction contained 15 bases not matched to a gene. CDR3 sequence: CASSPPRQGVFGYGYTF. In DNA form, the CDR3 reads TGTGCCAGTAGCCCCCCGCGACAGGGGGTGTTTGGCTATGGCTACACCTTC.

In nucleotides, the CDR3 is TGTGCCAGCAGCTTGGGGACAGGGGGCGCGACTGAAGCTTTCTTT. As protein: CASSLGTGGATEAFF. The rearrangement links TRBV5-4 to TRBJ1-1, with TRBD1 identical over 11 bases. The V and J ends lost 0 bases and 5 bases, in that order; junction bases with no gene match: 3. Germline CDR1 and CDR2: SGHNT and YYREEE (reference sequence). CDR3 length: 15 residues.

The chain uses TRBV28 and TRBJ2-2; 12 positions match TRBD1. The CDR3 totals 16 residues. The ends lost 5 bases at V and 5 bases at J; junction bases unmatched: 6. CDR1 is MDHEN, CDR2 SYDVKM, per germline. CDR3 sequence (DNA): TGTGCCAGCAGTCTGGGACAGGGGGCTCTTACCGGGGAGCTGTTTTTT. Protein: CASSLGQGALTGELFF.

This chain joins TRBV7-2 and TRBJ1-2; no clear D gene. V shed 7 bases and J shed 0 bases, with 15 bases lying between them. CDR1 and CDR2 (germline): SGHTA, FQGNSA. The CDR3 is 15 residues long. The CDR3 sequence: CASIATTSTNYGYTF. CDR3 DNA: TGTGCCAGCATCGCGACAACCTCTACTAACTATGGCTACACCTTC.

The chain links TRBV3-1 (or the pseudogene TRBV3-2) to TRBJ2-7, with 8 bases that match TRBD1. Germline CDR1 reads LGHDT; CDR2 reads YNNKEL (reference sequence). The CDR3 runs to 16 residues. The V gene end was trimmed by 0 bases and the J gene end by 0 bases; junction bases not matched to a gene: 4. The CDR3 loop reads CASSQDHRGDSYEQYF. DNA of the CDR3: TGTGCCAGCAGCCAAGATCACAGGGGGGACTCCTACGAGCAGTACTTC.

This chain joins TRBV9 and TRBJ1-2, with 7 bases that match TRBD1. Trimming removed 3 bases from V and 10 bases from J; junction bases left unmatched: 9. The CDR3 length is 13 residues. Germline assignment: CDR1 SGDLS and CDR2 YYNGEE. The CDR3 region has the DNA TGTGCCAGCAGCGCCGGGACAGAAACACCCTACACCTTC. Its protein product is CASSAGTETPYTF.

The chain is built from TRBV9 and TRBJ2-7, with a weak D call TRBD1 (7 bases). The CDR3 runs 15 residues. V shed 4 bases and J shed 1 base, with 15 bases lying between them. Per the germline V gene, CDR1 is SGDLS and CDR2 is YYNGEE. The CDR3 is CASSPPAGGSYEQYF. CDR3 in DNA: TGTGCCAGCAGCCCCCCGGCAGGGGGGTCCTACGAGCAGTACTTC.

The rearrangement joins TRBV14 to TRBJ1-5; 8 nucleotides agree with TRBD1. CDR3 length equals 16 residues. The germline gives CDR1 SGHDN, CDR2 FVKESK. V was clipped by 3 bases and J by 3 bases; unmatched bases: 7. CDR3 sequence: CASSQGGQGDNQPQHF. The CDR3 nucleotides are TGTGCCAGCAGCCAGGGAGGACAGGGTGACAATCAGCCCCAGCATTTT.

The CDR3 sequence: CASSQGGTVRNTIYF. CDR3 coding DNA: TGTGCCAGCAGCCAAGGTGGAACAGTACGAAACACCATATATTTT. The V and J genes are TRBV3-1 (or the pseudogene TRBV3-2) and TRBJ1-3; unclear D gene. The CDR3 is made up of 15 amino acids. The germline CDR1 and CDR2 sequences are LGHDT and YNNKEL (reference sequence). The V and J ends lost 1 base and 5 bases respectively, with 12 bases between them.

CDR3 in amino acids: CASKGGTAIISSPLHF. DNA of the CDR3: TGTGCCAGTAAAGGGGGGACAGCAATCATCAGTTCACCCCTCCACTTT. The V gene is TRBV19, the J gene TRBJ1-6, with 7 bases lining up with TRBD1. With 7 bases clipped from V and 9 bases from J, the junction kept 15 bases outside the gene matches. Germline V CDR1 and CDR2: LNHDA, SQIVND (reference sequence). The CDR3 consists of 16 residues.

The chain employs TRBV11-3 and TRBJ2-2; D uncertain. V was cut by 1 base and J by 7 bases, with 7 bases left in between. The CDR3 has 13 residues. CDR1 SGHNT and CDR2 YENEEA come from the germline V gene. CDR3 nucleotides: TGTGCCAGCAGCTTAGTGGCTAGCGGGGAGCTGTTTTTT. Its protein is CASSLVASGELFF.

The chain uses TRBV7-2 and TRBJ2-7; no clear D gene. The germline V gene has CDR1 SGHTA and CDR2 FQGNSA. This CDR3 has 17 amino acids. Trimming shortened V by 3 bases and J by 4 bases, and 22 bases separated the two germline ends. The CDR3 sequence is CASSFLPPTGTGYEQYF. CDR3 coding DNA: TGTGCCAGCAGCTTTTTACCACCAACGGGTACGGGTTACGAGCAGTACTTC. Drawing the rest from reference TRBV7-2 and TRBJ2-7, the complete variable domain is GAGVSQSPSNKVTEKGKDVELRCDPISGHTALYWYRQSLGQGLEFLIYFQGNSAPDKSGLPSDRFSAERTGGSVSTLTIQRTQQEDSAVYLCASSFLPPTGTGYEQYFGPGTRLTVT.

V is TRBV7-3 and J is TRBJ2-1, with D uncertain. The germline V and J ends were trimmed by 1 base and 7 bases, with 17 bases remaining between them. The germline V gene has CDR1 SGHTA and CDR2 FQGTGA. The CDR3 has 16 amino acids. Written as DNA, the CDR3 is TGTGCCAGCAGCTTAAGAGGAACCAGTTTAATTAATGAGCAGTTCTTC. Translation gives CASSLRGTSLINEQFF.

The chain has TRBV10-3 and TRBJ2-1; 7 nucleotides align to TRBD2. V gave up 11 bases and J gave up 7 bases; unmatched junction bases: 17. The CDR3 contains 15 residues. Germline assignment: CDR1 ENHRY and CDR2 SYGVKD. CDR3 loop: CASRVVAGEKNEQFF. The CDR3 DNA sequence: TGTGCCTCCCGAGTCGTGGCGGGAGAGAAGAATGAGCAGTTCTTC.

The V call is TRBV27, the J call TRBJ2-7; 10 nucleotides align to TRBD2. Per the germline V gene, CDR1 is MNHEY and CDR2 is SMNVEV (reference sequence). V gave up 10 bases and J gave up 3 bases; unmatched junction bases: 9. CDR3 size: 14 residues. CDR3 residues: CATSEREGHYEQYF. The CDR3 DNA reads TGTGCCACGAGTGAGCGGGAGGGCCACTACGAGCAGTACTTC.

The chain recombines TRBV27 with TRBJ1-4, with a possible D match to TRBD1 (6 bases). Trimming took off 6 bases at V and 5 bases at J, with 16 bases between the two ends. Germline assignment: CDR1 MNHEY and CDR2 SMNVEV (reference sequence). The length of the CDR3 is 15 residues. CDR3 in amino acids: CASSSLGAANEKLFF. CDR3 nucleotides: TGTGCCAGCAGCTCCCTGGGGGCAGCAAATGAAAAACTGTTTTTT.

This sequence joins TRBV11-2 and TRBJ1-4, with 8 bases matching TRBD1. J lost 8 bases, V lost 0 bases, and 5 bases had no gene match. The germline gives CDR1 SGHAT, CDR2 FQNNGV. This CDR3 spans 15 amino acids. The CDR3 loop reads CASSLDYGTGEKLFF. The CDR3 bases are TGTGCCAGCAGCTTAGATTATGGGACAGGAGAAAAACTGTTTTTT.

V usage is TRBV28 and J usage is TRBJ1-3; TRBD1 is a possible D gene (6 bases). Trimming removed 5 bases from V and 0 bases from J, with 11 bases in between. The CDR3 length is 15 residues. Germline V gene data show CDR1 as MDHEN and CDR2 as SYDVKM. The CDR3, as DNA: TGTGCCAGCAGTCCCGGGGACACCTCTGGAAACACCATATATTTT. Translation gives CASSPGDTSGNTIYF.

V gene TRBV18 combines with J gene TRBJ2-7, with D unclear. Germline-derived CDR1 and CDR2 are KGHSH and LQKENI. V lost 4 bases and J 3 bases, leaving 7 bases between the germline ends. This CDR3 has 12 residues. The CDR3 protein is CASSHGDYEQYF. The CDR3 nucleotides read TGTGCCAGCTCACACGGTGACTACGAGCAGTACTTC.

The chain is built from TRBV2 and TRBJ1-6; TRBD1 aligns across 7 bases. In germline, CDR1 is SNHLY, CDR2 FYNNEI. This CDR3 contains 15 residues. Trimming removed 0 bases from V and 9 bases from J; junction bases left unmatched: 5. The CDR3 bases are TGTGCCAGCAGTGAAGCCGAGACAGGGTTTTCACCCCTCCACTTT. Translating it yields CASSEAETGFSPLHF. Variable domain in full (rest from reference TRBV2 and TRBJ1-6): EPEVTQTPSHQVTQMGQEVILRCVPISNHLYFYWYRQILGQKVEFLVSFYNNEISEKSEIFDDQFSVERPDGSNFTLKIRSTKLEDSAMYFCASSEAETGFSPLHFGNGTRLTVT.

V usage is TRBV12-1 and J usage is TRBJ2-1; TRBD2, the table's D call, was not compared with the DNA. TRBV12-1 is assigned pseudogene status. The CDR3 consists of 14 residues. Written as DNA, the CDR3 is TGTGCCAGCAGCCCACGCGGCAGCGCCAATGAGCAGTTCTTC. Its protein product is CASSPRGSANEQFF.

This chain connects TRBV28 to TRBJ2-1; 11 bases are a match to TRBD2. Unmatched junction bases numbered 13, after V lost 3 bases and J lost 0 bases. Germline V gives CDR1 MDHEN, CDR2 SYDVKM. CDR3 length: 20 amino acids. DNA of the CDR3: TGTGCCAGCAGTTTGGGACCCACTAGCGGGAGTGAGAGCTCCTACAATGAGCAGTTCTTC. Protein: CASSLGPTSGSESSYNEQFF.

This clone was seen only once. The gene calls are TRBV3-1 (or the pseudogene TRBV3-2) and TRBJ2-1; 7 bases line up with TRBD2. CDR3 length equals 15 residues. Germline lookup yields CDR1 LGHDT and CDR2 YNNKEL (reference sequence). V shed 1 base, J shed 3 bases, and the junction held 3 bases outside the gene matches. CDR3 coding DNA: TGTGCCAGCAGCCAAGCGGGAGGAGGCTACAATGAGCAGTTCTTC. Translating gives CASSQAGGGYNEQFF.